The 28 T cell receptor beta chains below come from one sample, sequenced in a study of graft-versus-host responses after intestinal transplantation (dated by TCRdb to about 2021). For these TCRs, the target antigens are not known. The sample's time point label, decoded: cells obtained before transplantation from donor or recipient. The library came from the immunoSEQ multiplex PCR assay. What TCRdb holds here is the immuneACCESS table cut down to in-frame rearrangements. Part of the clones is not present; checked against another copy, under half of the missing clones reflect an unresolved V gene, and the others are unexplained. This sample has 90,000 to 120,000 clones in its table, and roughly 87% of those were observed once. The ten most abundant clones make up approximately 1% of the sample. Sequenced here: unstimulated CD4+ T cells sorted from spleen or lymph node cells, sampled before intestinal transplant. These receptors were obtained from a human donor who received an intestinal transplant.

The chain employs TRBV6-5 and TRBJ2-2; no definite D call. The CDR3 contains 15 residues. Deletions cut 6 bases from V and 7 bases from J, with 18 bases between. Germline CDR1 is MNHEY and CDR2 is SVGAGI. The CDR3: CASRKGPFDFGELFF. DNA for the CDR3: TGTGCCAGCAGGAAGGGCCCCTTTGACTTCGGGGAGCTGTTTTTT.

The rearrangement uses TRBV11-2 and TRBJ2-3; D perhaps matches TRBD1 (6 bases). The CDR3 is 15 residues long. The germline V and J ends were trimmed by 2 bases and 4 bases, with 13 bases remaining between them. Germline assignment: CDR1 SGHAT and CDR2 FQNNGV. CDR3 sequence: CASSLIRGRADTQYF. CDR3 nucleotide sequence: TGTGCCAGCAGCTTAATCAGGGGCCGCGCAGATACGCAGTATTTT.

The chain has TRBV2 and TRBJ2-7, with 9 nucleotides matching TRBD1. Germline V lookup: CDR1 SNHLY, CDR2 FYNNEI. The V gene end was trimmed by 7 bases and the J gene end by 4 bases; junction bases not matched to a gene: 8. The CDR3 totals 14 residues. The CDR3 DNA follows: TGTGCCAGCACAGGACAGGGGCAAACATACGAGCAGTACTTC. Its translation: CASTGQGQTYEQYF.

The J gene is TRBJ1-2, the V gene TRBV5-4, with D possibly being TRBD1 (5 bases). The germline V and J ends were trimmed by 2 bases and 5 bases, with 19 bases remaining between them. The CDR3 is made up of 16 amino acids. Germline V gene lookup returns CDR1 SGHNT and CDR2 YYREEE (reference sequence). CDR3 coding DNA: TGTGCCAGCAGCTTTGCCAGGGACCAAAGAGGGTATGGCTACACCTTC. It encodes CASSFARDQRGYGYTF.

Only a few counts were recorded for this clone. The chain uses TRBV7-3 and TRBJ2-1; 12 nucleotides align to TRBD2. After removal of 2 bases from V and 6 bases from J, the junction contained 5 bases not matched to a gene. Germline CDR1 is SGHTA and CDR2 is FQGTGA. This CDR3 spans 16 amino acids. In DNA, the CDR3 is TGTGCCAGCAGCTTAGGAGGACTAGCGGGGACCAATGAGCAGTTCTTC. Amino acid sequence: CASSLGGLAGTNEQFF.

This chain connects TRBV6-1 to TRBJ1-2; possible D gene TRBD1, 6 bases. The CDR3 sequence is 14 residues long. Germline lookup yields CDR1 MNHNS and CDR2 SASEGT. V lost 2 bases and J 8 bases, leaving 15 bases between the germline ends. This CDR3 is CASSEQNYRVGYTF. The CDR3 nucleotides are TGTGCCAGCAGTGAACAGAACTACAGGGTCGGCTACACCTTC.

This chain uses TRBV7-9 with TRBJ1-1; D remains unclear. The V gene's germline CDR1 is SEHNR and CDR2 FQNEAQ (reference sequence). V was shortened by 3 bases and J by 1 base, with 15 bases between the two germline ends. CDR3 length: 16 residues. The CDR3 spells CASSFGRTDSNTEAFF. In DNA, the CDR3 is TGTGCCAGCAGCTTTGGCCGTACAGATTCGAACACTGAAGCTTTCTTT.

The chain links TRBV7-2 to TRBJ2-1, with D perhaps matching TRBD2 (7 bases). Looked up from germline, CDR1 is SGHTA and CDR2 is FQGNSA. Trimming took 5 bases from V and 1 from J, leaving 18 bases between them. The CDR3 is 17 residues long. CDR3 sequence: CASSKTTGGSSYNEQFF. The CDR3 nucleotides read TGTGCCAGCAGCAAGACCACGGGGGGCTCTTCCTACAATGAGCAGTTCTTC.

The gene calls are TRBV5-1 and TRBJ2-3, with D hard to call. Germline V lookup: CDR1 SGHRS, CDR2 YFSETQ. Trimming removed 4 bases at V and 0 bases at J, with 9 bases between. There are 14 residues in the CDR3. As DNA, the CDR3 is TGCGCCAGCAGCCGGGCGGTGAGCACAGATACGCAGTATTTT. It yields the protein CASSRAVSTDTQYF.

The chain is built from TRBV5-1 and TRBJ2-5; D is uncertain. V dropped 0 bases and J dropped 3 bases, with 6 bases sitting between them. The CDR3 is made up of 13 amino acids. In germline, CDR1 is SGHRS, CDR2 YFSETQ. The CDR3 nucleotides read TGCGCCAGCAGCTTGGGGCCAGAAGAGACCCAGTACTTC. Protein: CASSLGPEETQYF.

V usage is TRBV2 and J usage is TRBJ2-2, with D hard to call. V was clipped by 2 bases and J by 6 bases, with 7 bases between them. Germline V gene lookup returns CDR1 SNHLY and CDR2 FYNNEI. The CDR3 has 13 residues. This CDR3 reads CASSEQSPGELFF. CDR3 nucleotides: TGTGCCAGCAGTGAACAGAGCCCCGGGGAGCTGTTTTTT.

The V gene is TRBV4-1, the J gene TRBJ2-5; D possibly matches TRBD1 or TRBD2 (5 bases each). Trimming left V 1 base short and J 5 bases short, with 17 bases between. Germline assignment: CDR1 MGHRA and CDR2 YSYEKL. The CDR3 length is 16 residues. The CDR3 nucleotides read TGCGCCAGCAGCCAAGTAGCGAGGGGAATAAAGGAGACCCAGTACTTC. Protein product: CASSQVARGIKETQYF.

As concerns this clone: Other DNA sequences in this sample translate to the same CDR3. The J gene is TRBJ2-5, the V gene TRBV7-3, with D possibly being TRBD2 (5 bases). The CDR3 length is 13 residues. Germline-derived CDR1 and CDR2 are SGHTA and FQGTGA. V shed 5 bases and J shed 5 bases, with 12 bases lying between them. DNA for the CDR3: TGTGCCAGCAGCCGGGATAGGGTTGAGACCCAGTACTTC. As protein: CASSRDRVETQYF.

In its sample, this clone was seen a few times. The chain is built from TRBV2 and TRBJ2-3; D gene unclear. The V gene's germline CDR1 is SNHLY and CDR2 FYNNEI. Deletions cut 4 bases from V and 1 base from J, with 9 bases between. The CDR3 consists of 14 residues. CDR3 DNA sequence: TGTGCCAGCAGTGGATCAGGAGGCACAGATACGCAGTATTTT. The encoded protein is CASSGSGGTDTQYF.

The chain has TRBV7-3 and TRBJ2-1; D ambiguous. The germline V gene has CDR1 SGHTA and CDR2 FQGTGA. The length of the CDR3 is 13 residues. The ends were cut back, 0 bases at V and 5 bases at J, with 5 bases in the middle. DNA of the CDR3: TGTGCCAGCAGCTTAACGCGAAACAATGAGCAGTTCTTC. This gives the protein CASSLTRNNEQFF.

V usage is TRBV10-3 and J usage is TRBJ2-3; 8 bases line up with TRBD1. The V and J ends lost 0 bases and 3 bases, in that order; junction bases with no gene match: 2. Germline V gene data show CDR1 as ENHRY and CDR2 as SYGVKD. The CDR3 contains 15 residues. The CDR3 loop is CAISESYRGTDTQYF. Written as DNA, the CDR3 is TGTGCCATCAGTGAGTCGTACAGGGGGACAGATACGCAGTATTTT.

The rearrangement links TRBV18 to TRBJ2-2; 8 bases align to TRBD1. The CDR3 sequence is 15 residues long. Per the germline V gene, CDR1 is KGHSH and CDR2 is LQKENI. The junction had 2 bases not matched to a gene; V was cut back by 2 bases and J by 3 bases. CDR3 region: CASSPGDRYTGELFF. The CDR3 coding sequence is TGTGCCAGCTCACCAGGGGACAGGTACACCGGGGAGCTGTTTTTT. Using reference TRBV18 and TRBJ2-2 for the parts outside the CDR3, the full variable domain is NAGVMQNPRHLVRRRGQEARLRCSPMKGHSHVYWYRQLPEEGLKFMVYLQKENIIDESGMPKERFSAEFPKEGPSILRIQQVVRGDSAAYFCASSPGDRYTGELFFGEGSRLTVL.

This clone is a singleton in its sample. J is TRBJ1-1 and V is TRBV7-9, with 7 bases lining up with TRBD1. Looked up from germline, CDR1 is SEHNR and CDR2 is FQNEAQ (reference sequence). This CDR3 has 13 residues. V lost 5 bases and J lost 9; bases outside the gene matches: 9. The CDR3, as DNA: TGTGCCAGCAGCCCCTCCGACAGGGTAAAAGCTTTCTTT. Its protein product is CASSPSDRVKAFF.

This clone was detected only once. V gene TRBV6-5 combines with J gene TRBJ1-2; D is perhaps TRBD1 (5 bases). The length of the CDR3 is 14 residues. Between the trimmed V and J ends, which lost 3 bases and 7 bases, there was a span of 15 bases. The V gene's germline CDR1 is MNHEY and CDR2 SVGAGI. The CDR3 spells CASSYQSREGGYTF. The DNA of the CDR3 is TGTGCCAGCAGTTATCAGAGCAGGGAAGGTGGCTACACCTTC.

The chain joins TRBV5-1 to TRBJ2-7; no firm D call. CDR3 length: 15 residues. CDR1 SGHRS and CDR2 YFSETQ come from the germline V gene. The V and J ends lost 2 bases and 0 bases respectively, with 12 bases between them. The CDR3 protein is CASSFRGDSSYEQYF. In DNA, the CDR3 is TGCGCCAGCAGCTTCCGAGGCGACTCCTCCTACGAGCAGTACTTC.

This clone has only a few counts. The chain couples TRBV2 to TRBJ2-7; no clear D gene. Germline loops: CDR1 SNHLY, CDR2 FYNNEI. This CDR3 spans 14 amino acids. Between the trimmed V and J ends, which lost 3 bases and 4 bases, there was a span of 13 bases. CDR3 in DNA: TGTGCCAGCAGTGAGGCGATACAATTTTACGAGCAGTACTTC. Translated, it gives CASSEAIQFYEQYF.

The sample holds a few counts of this clone. This rearrangement joins TRBV7-9 to TRBJ1-2; D is ambiguous. Germline lookup yields CDR1 SEHNR and CDR2 FQNEAQ (reference sequence). Trimming cost V 5 bases and J 8 bases, with 12 bases left between them. This CDR3 has 12 residues. The CDR3, as DNA: TGTGCCAGCAGCCCGTCATCGGCCGGCTACACCTTC. This codes for CASSPSSAGYTF.

This clone came up once. The rearrangement uses TRBV6-1 and TRBJ1-5; no reliable D call. The ends were cut back, 4 bases at V and 11 bases at J, with 9 bases in the middle. Germline V lookup: CDR1 MNHNS, CDR2 SASEGT. The CDR3 length is 11 residues. CDR3 sequence reads: CASSGWGTQHF. CDR3 DNA sequence: TGTGCCAGCAGTGGCTGGGGAACCCAGCATTTT.

The rearrangement links TRBV6-1 to TRBJ1-5; no clear D gene. Deletions cut 0 bases from V and 5 bases from J, with 11 bases between. The CDR3 sequence is 15 residues long. Germline V gene sequence: CDR1 MNHNS, CDR2 SASEGT. In DNA form, the CDR3 reads TGTGCCAGCAGTGAAGCGGTGGCGAATTATCAGCCCCAGCATTTT. It translates to CASSEAVANYQPQHF.

The gene calls are TRBV11-2 and TRBJ1-2; 8 nucleotides match TRBD1. The ends lost 8 bases at V and 8 bases at J; junction bases unmatched: 4. The CDR3 covers 11 residues. Germline loops: CDR1 SGHAT, CDR2 FQNNGV. CDR3 protein: CASAGGGGYTF. The CDR3 nucleotides are TGTGCCAGCGCAGGGGGCGGGGGCTACACCTTC.

This chain uses TRBV19 with TRBJ1-4; D uncertain. V was shortened by 5 bases and J by 3 bases, with 22 bases between the two germline ends. The CDR3 totals 18 residues. Germline V gene sequence: CDR1 LNHDA, CDR2 SQIVND (reference sequence). This CDR3 is CASSSRPRNPVANEKLFF. The CDR3 nucleotides are TGTGCCAGTAGTTCGAGACCCAGGAACCCGGTGGCTAATGAAAAACTGTTTTTT.

This clone appeared a single time. The chain links TRBV4-1 to TRBJ1-2; D is ambiguous. V lost 0 bases to trimming and J lost 7 bases, with 6 bases between them. The germline CDR1 and CDR2 sequences are MGHRA and YSYEKL. The CDR3 runs to 12 residues. In DNA form, the CDR3 reads TGCGCCAGCAGCCAAGACAGGTTTGGCTACACCTTC. Its translation: CASSQDRFGYTF.

The genes are TRBV11-2 and TRBJ2-2, with TRBD1 identical over 8 bases. Losses at the gene ends were 0 bases for V and 2 bases for J; bases not matched to a gene: 2. Per germline, CDR1 SGHAT and CDR2 FQNNGV. This CDR3 contains 16 residues. The CDR3 loop reads CASSLDRGLNTGELFF. Written as DNA, the CDR3 is TGTGCCAGCAGCTTAGACAGGGGGCTAAACACCGGGGAGCTGTTTTTT.